This T cell receptor (beta chain) was sequenced in a study of prognosis after radiotherapy for stage I lung cancer. The wider study: Medically, all non-small cell lung cancer patients were deemed inoperable. No patient had concurrent therapy with stereotactic body radiotherapy.

Relative to its sample, this clonotype is medium-sized. The target antigen is unknown. Two rounds of multiplex PCR amplified TCR beta CDR3 from genomic DNA. Amplification during the initial PCR round employed primers specific to each TRBV and TRBJ gene. One entry per CDR3 protein results from TCRdb running MiXCR on the multiplex PCR reads. Seen here are about 28,000 distinct CDR3 sequences, under 60% observed once, and the top ten hold under 15%. Study results and caveats: Patients' TRBV and TRBJ gene usage reportedly differed by presence or absence of metastases.

This CDR3 contains 12 residues. The ends were cut back, 3 bases at V and 3 bases at J, with 3 bases in the middle. Germline V gives CDR1 SGDLS, CDR2 YYNGEE. The chain couples TRBV9 to TRBJ1-4; no clear D. The TCR sequence derives from a donor aged 50 or older with non-small cell lung cancer. Sequences were derived from PBMCs, sampled before or after stereotactic body radiation therapy (not recorded which). The CDR3: CASSGSNEKLFF. The CDR3 DNA follows: TGTGCCAGCAGCGGATCTAATGAAAAACTGTTTTTT.